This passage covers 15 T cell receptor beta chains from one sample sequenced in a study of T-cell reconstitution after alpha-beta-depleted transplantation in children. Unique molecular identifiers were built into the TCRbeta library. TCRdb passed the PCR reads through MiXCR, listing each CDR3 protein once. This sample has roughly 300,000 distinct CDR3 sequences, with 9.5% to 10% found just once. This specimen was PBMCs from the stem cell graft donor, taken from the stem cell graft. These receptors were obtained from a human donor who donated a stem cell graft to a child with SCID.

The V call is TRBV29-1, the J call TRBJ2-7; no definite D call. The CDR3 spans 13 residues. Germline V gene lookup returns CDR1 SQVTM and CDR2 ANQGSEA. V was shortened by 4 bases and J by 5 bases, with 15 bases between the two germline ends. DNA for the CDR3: TGCAGCGTTGCTGGTCCGGTCGCCAACGAGCAGTACTTC. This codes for CSVAGPVANEQYF.

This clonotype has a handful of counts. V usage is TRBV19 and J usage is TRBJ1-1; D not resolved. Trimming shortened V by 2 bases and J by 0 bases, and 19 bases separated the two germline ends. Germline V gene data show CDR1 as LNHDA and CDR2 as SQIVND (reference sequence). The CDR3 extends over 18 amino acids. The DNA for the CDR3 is TGTGCCAGTAGTATAAGGGCGATTAGGGTTCGAATGAACACTGAAGCTTTCTTT. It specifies CASSIRAIRVRMNTEAFF. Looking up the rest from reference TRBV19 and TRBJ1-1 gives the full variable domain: DGGITQSPKYLFRKEGQNVTLSCEQNLNHDAMYWYRQDPGQGLRLIYYSQIVNDFQKGDIAEGYSVSREKKESFPLTVTSAQKNPTAFYLCASSIRAIRVRMNTEAFFGQGTRLTVV.

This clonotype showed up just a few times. The DNA of the CDR3 is TGTGCCATCAGTGAGTCGCCAGGGGCGAACACCGGGGAGCTGTTTTTT. It yields the protein CAISESPGANTGELFF. V gene TRBV10-3 combines with J gene TRBJ2-2; a weak D match, TRBD1 (6 bases). This CDR3 is 16 amino acids long. The ends were cut back, 0 bases at V and 0 bases at J, with 8 bases in the middle. The V gene's germline CDR1 is ENHRY and CDR2 SYGVKD.

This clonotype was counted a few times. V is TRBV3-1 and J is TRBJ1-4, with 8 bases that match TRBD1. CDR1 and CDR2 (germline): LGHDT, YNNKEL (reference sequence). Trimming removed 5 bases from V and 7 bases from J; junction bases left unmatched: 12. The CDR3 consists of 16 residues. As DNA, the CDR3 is TGTGCCAGCAGCTACCGGGGACAGGCCGGGGGTGAAAAACTGTTTTTT. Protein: CASSYRGQAGGEKLFF.

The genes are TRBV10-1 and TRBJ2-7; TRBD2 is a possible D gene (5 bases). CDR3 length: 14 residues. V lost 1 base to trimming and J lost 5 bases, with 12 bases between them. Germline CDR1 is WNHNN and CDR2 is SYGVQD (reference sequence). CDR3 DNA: TGCGCCAGCAGTGAGTACGAGGGTCTCCACGAGCAGTACTTC. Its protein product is CASSEYEGLHEQYF.

The CDR3 DNA sequence: TGTGCCAGCAGGGTGGCAGGGGGGAATTCACCCCTCCACTTT. This encodes CASRVAGGNSPLHF. The rearrangement links TRBV6-1 to TRBJ1-6, with 7 bases matching TRBD1. The length of the CDR3 is 14 residues. V lost 6 bases to trimming and J lost 7 bases; unmatched junction nucleotides: 6. Germline V lookup: CDR1 MNHNS, CDR2 SASEGT.

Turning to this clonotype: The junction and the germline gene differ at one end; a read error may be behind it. The CDR3 is CAGSYSGTGGTEAFF. Written as DNA, the CDR3 is TGTGCCGGCAGTTACTCTGGGACAGGGGGCACTGAAGCTTTCTTT. V is TRBV6-5 and J is TRBJ1-1, with 11 bases lining up with TRBD1. The germline V gene encodes CDR1 MNHEY and CDR2 SVGAGI. CDR3 length: 15 residues.

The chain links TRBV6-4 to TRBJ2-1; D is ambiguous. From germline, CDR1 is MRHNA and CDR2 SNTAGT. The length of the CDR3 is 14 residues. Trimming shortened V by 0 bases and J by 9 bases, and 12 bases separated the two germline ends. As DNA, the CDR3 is TGTGCCAGCAGTGACTCAAGGCAGGTGGGTGAGCAGTTCTTC. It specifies CASSDSRQVGEQFF.

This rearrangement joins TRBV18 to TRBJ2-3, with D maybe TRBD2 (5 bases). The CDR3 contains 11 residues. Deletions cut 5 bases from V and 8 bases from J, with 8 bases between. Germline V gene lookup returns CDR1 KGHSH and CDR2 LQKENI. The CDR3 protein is CASSSSGTQYF. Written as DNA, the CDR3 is TGTGCCAGCTCAAGCAGCGGTACGCAGTATTTT.

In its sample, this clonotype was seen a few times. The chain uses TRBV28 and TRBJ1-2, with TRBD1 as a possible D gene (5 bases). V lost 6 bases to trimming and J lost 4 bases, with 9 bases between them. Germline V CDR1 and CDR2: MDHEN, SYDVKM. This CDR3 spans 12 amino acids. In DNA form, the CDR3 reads TGTGCCAGCAGCCCACAGGCCTATGGCTACACCTTC. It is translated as CASSPQAYGYTF.

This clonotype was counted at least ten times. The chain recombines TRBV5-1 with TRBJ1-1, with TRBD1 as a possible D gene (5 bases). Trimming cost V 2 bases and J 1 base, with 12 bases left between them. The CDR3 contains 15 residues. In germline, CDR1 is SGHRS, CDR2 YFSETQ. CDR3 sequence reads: CASSLNRDSNTEAFF. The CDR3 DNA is TGCGCCAGCAGCTTAAACCGGGACTCGAACACTGAAGCTTTCTTT.

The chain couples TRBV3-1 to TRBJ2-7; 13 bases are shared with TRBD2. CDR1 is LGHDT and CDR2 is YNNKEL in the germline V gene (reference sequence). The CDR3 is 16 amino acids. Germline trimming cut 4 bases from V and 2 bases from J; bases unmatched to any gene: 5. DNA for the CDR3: TGTGCCAGCAGCCCGGGACTAGCGGGGATCGCCTACGAGCAGTACTTC. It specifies CASSPGLAGIAYEQYF.

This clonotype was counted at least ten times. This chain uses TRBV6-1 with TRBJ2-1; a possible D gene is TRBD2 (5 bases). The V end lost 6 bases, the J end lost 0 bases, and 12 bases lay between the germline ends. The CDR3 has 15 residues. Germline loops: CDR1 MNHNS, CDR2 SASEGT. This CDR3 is CASSPDFGSYNEQFF. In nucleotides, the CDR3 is TGTGCCAGCAGCCCGGACTTCGGCTCCTACAATGAGCAGTTCTTC.

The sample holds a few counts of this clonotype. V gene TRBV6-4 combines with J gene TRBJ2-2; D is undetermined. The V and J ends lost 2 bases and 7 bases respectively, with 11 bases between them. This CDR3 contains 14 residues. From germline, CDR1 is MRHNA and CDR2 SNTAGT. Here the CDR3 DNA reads TGTGCCAGCAGTGACGCAGGTTTTGGCGGGGAGCTGTTTTTT. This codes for CASSDAGFGGELFF.

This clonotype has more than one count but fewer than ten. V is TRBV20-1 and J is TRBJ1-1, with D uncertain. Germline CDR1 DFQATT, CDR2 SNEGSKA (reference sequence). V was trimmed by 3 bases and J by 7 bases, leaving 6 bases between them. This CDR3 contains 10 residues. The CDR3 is CSARWGEAFF. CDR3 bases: TGCAGTGCTAGGTGGGGTGAAGCTTTCTTT.